Following are 27 T cell receptor beta chains from one sample sequenced in a study of preoperative IRX-2 immunotherapy in early breast cancer. Sequencing used immunoSEQ multiplex PCR; TCRdb keeps in-frame clones, though not all of them. This repertoire shows 25,000 to 30,000 clones, about 75% found once; its top ten account for about 6.8%. Documented treatment: preoperative locoregional IRX-2 cytokine immunotherapy. The starting material was lymph node tissue, obtained after IRX-2 immunotherapy. Receptors were obtained from a human donor with breast cancer.

The CDR3 protein is CASSQALARGYTF. The CDR3 region has the DNA TGTGCCAGCAGCCAAGCCTTAGCGCGCGGCTACACCTTC. The V gene is TRBV7-8, the J gene TRBJ1-2; no reliable D call. V was cut by 5 bases and J by 8 bases, with 15 bases left in between. Germline loops: CDR1 SGHVS, CDR2 FQNEAQ. The CDR3 runs 13 residues.

This clone was recorded a few times. The chain carries TRBV19 and TRBJ1-5; D perhaps matches TRBD1 (5 bases). The CDR3 runs to 15 residues. The germline V gene encodes CDR1 LNHDA and CDR2 SQIVND (reference sequence). The ends were cut back, 7 bases at V and 3 bases at J, with 16 bases in the middle. The CDR3 bases are TGTGCCAGTATATGGACCGGGGGGTACAATCAGCCCCAGCATTTT. The encoded protein is CASIWTGGYNQPQHF.

This sequence joins TRBV5-1 and TRBJ2-1; perhaps D is TRBD1 or TRBD2 (5 bases each). V was pared by 6 bases and J by 5 bases, with 18 bases between. This CDR3 has 15 amino acids. Germline CDR1 and CDR2: SGHRS and YFSETQ. The CDR3 is CASTPGDPLNNEQFF. CDR3 bases: TGCGCCAGCACCCCTGGGGACCCTCTTAACAATGAGCAGTTCTTC.

The rearrangement links TRBV30 to TRBJ2-5; D is ambiguous. Trimming cost V 0 bases and J 5 bases, with 10 bases left between them. The CDR3 is made up of 13 amino acids. Germline values: CDR1 GTSNPN, CDR2 SVGIG (reference sequence). The CDR3 reads CAWSVGGWETQYF. In DNA, the CDR3 is TGTGCCTGGAGTGTAGGCGGTTGGGAGACCCAGTACTTC.

The J gene is TRBJ2-3, the V gene TRBV6-8; the D is unclear. CDR1 is MNHGY, CDR2 SAAAGT, per germline. This CDR3 comprises 15 residues. Trimming left V 5 bases short and J 6 bases short, with 18 bases between. The CDR3 reads CASSESYSSLDTQYF. The CDR3 DNA reads as TGTGCCAGCAGTGAGTCCTATTCGTCCCTCGATACGCAGTATTTT.

The gene calls are TRBV7-1 and TRBJ1-3; D is undetermined. TRBV7-1 is filed as an ORF, its function uncertain. Deletions cut 6 bases from V and 2 bases from J, with 11 bases between. The CDR3 covers 14 residues. CDR3 nucleotides: TGTGCCAGCAGTTCGTGGAGGACTGGAAACACCATATATTTT. The encoded protein is CASSSWRTGNTIYF.

The J gene is TRBJ2-7, the V gene TRBV1. TRBV1 is a pseudogene segment. The CDR3 totals 15 residues. The CDR3 is CASSQEIAGPYEQYF. The CDR3 nucleotides read TGCGCCAGCAGCCAAGAGATAGCAGGTCCCTACGAGCAGTACTTC.

In its sample, this clone was seen once. The chain has TRBV1 and TRBJ1-2; no DNA check was done on the table's D call, TRBD1. TRBV1 counts as a pseudogene. The CDR3 is 18 residues long. CDR3 amino acids: CASSQDKEGALANYGYTF. CDR3 nucleotide sequence: TGCGCCAGCAGCCAAGATAAGGAGGGGGCCTTAGCTAACTATGGCTACACCTTC.

V is TRBV6-8 and J is TRBJ1-2, with a tentative D call TRBD1 (6 bases). The germline gives CDR1 MNHGY, CDR2 SAAAGT. This CDR3 spans 15 amino acids. The germline V and J ends were trimmed by 7 bases and 5 bases, with 20 bases remaining between them. This CDR3 reads CASIRELGQHYGYTF. In DNA form, the CDR3 reads TGTGCCAGCATTCGGGAGTTAGGACAGCATTATGGCTACACCTTC.

The chain combines TRBV28 with TRBJ2-7; the D call may be TRBD1 or TRBD2 (5 bases each). Trimming removed 1 base from V and 4 bases from J, with 11 bases in between. CDR1 and CDR2 (germline): MDHEN, SYDVKM. The CDR3 totals 14 residues. CDR3 residues: CASSLFRGDYEQYF. CDR3 coding DNA: TGTGCCAGCAGTTTATTTAGAGGGGATTACGAGCAGTACTTC.

The chain couples TRBV5-1 to TRBJ2-2; 14 bases map to TRBD2. This CDR3 is 17 amino acids long. The ends lost 4 bases at V and 7 bases at J; junction bases unmatched: 9. Germline V gene sequence: CDR1 SGHRS, CDR2 YFSETQ. CDR3 DNA: TGCGCCAGCAGCGGGACTAGCGGGAGAATGAGCGGCGGGGAGCTGTTTTTT. It yields the protein CASSGTSGRMSGGELFF.

The rearrangement joins TRBV28 to TRBJ2-7; D unclear. The V gene's germline CDR1 is MDHEN and CDR2 SYDVKM. V shed 5 bases and J shed 2 bases, with 19 bases lying between them. This CDR3 is 16 amino acids long. CDR3: CASSPRGRVWAYEQYF. The DNA for the CDR3 is TGTGCCAGCAGTCCACGAGGCCGGGTATGGGCCTACGAGCAGTACTTC.

V gene TRBV6-8 combines with J gene TRBJ1-2, with D unresolved. This CDR3 has 13 amino acids. Trimming shortened V by 6 bases and J by 4 bases, and 12 bases separated the two germline ends. Germline CDR1 is MNHGY and CDR2 is SAAAGT. The CDR3 here is CASRWESIYGYTF. DNA for the CDR3: TGTGCCAGCAGGTGGGAGTCGATCTATGGCTACACCTTC.

The rearrangement uses TRBV19 and TRBJ1-1; D is unclear. This CDR3 contains 15 residues. CDR1 LNHDA and CDR2 SQIVND come from the germline V gene (reference sequence). Trimming removed 11 bases at V and 5 bases at J, with 24 bases between. CDR3 sequence: CASNPLRTDGTEAFF. DNA of the CDR3: TGTGCCTCAAACCCCTTAAGGACCGATGGGACTGAAGCTTTCTTT. The full variable domain, completed using reference TRBV19 and TRBJ1-1, is DGGITQSPKYLFRKEGQNVTLSCEQNLNHDAMYWYRQDPGQGLRLIYYSQIVNDFQKGDIAEGYSVSREKKESFPLTVTSAQKNPTAFYLCASNPLRTDGTEAFFGQGTRLTVV.

The J gene is TRBJ2-7, the V gene TRBV18, with 9 bases lining up with TRBD1. Germline values: CDR1 KGHSH, CDR2 LQKENI. The CDR3 covers 14 residues. V lost 8 bases to trimming and J lost 6 bases; unmatched junction nucleotides: 11. The CDR3 DNA reads as TGTGCCAGCCGGACCGGGACAGGGTTTAGCGAGCAGTACTTC. Amino acid sequence: CASRTGTGFSEQYF.

V is TRBV6-8 and J is TRBJ2-1, with D tentatively TRBD2 (5 bases). The V gene's germline CDR1 is MNHGY and CDR2 SAAAGT. Between the trimmed V and J ends, which lost 8 bases and 2 bases, there was a span of 13 bases. This CDR3 is built from 14 residues. In DNA, the CDR3 is TGTGCCAGCGACGTCAGCGGAGCCTACAATGAGCAGTTCTTC. Encoded protein: CASDVSGAYNEQFF.

V gene TRBV6-8 combines with J gene TRBJ2-5; D not resolved. The CDR3 loop spans 14 amino acids. Germline CDR1 is MNHGY and CDR2 is SAAAGT. Trimming shortened V by 5 bases and J by 3 bases, and 13 bases separated the two germline ends. In DNA, the CDR3 is TGTGCCAGCAGTGGTGGGCGAAGCGAAGAGACCCAGTACTTC. It is translated as CASSGGRSEETQYF.

The CDR3 coding sequence is TGTGCTAGTGGCCGGGACATGGTTCGCAATGAGCAGTTCTTC. It yields the protein CASGRDMVRNEQFF. The chain links TRBV12-5 to TRBJ2-1, with D possibly being TRBD1 (6 bases). The V gene lost 6 bases and the J gene lost 6 bases, with 15 bases spanning the gap. CDR1 and CDR2 (germline): LGHNT, FRNRAP. This CDR3 contains 14 residues.

This clone has just a few counts. The V and J genes are TRBV11-3 and TRBJ2-7, with TRBD2 matching 8 bases. CDR1 is SGHNT and CDR2 is YENEEA in the germline V gene. The J segment lost 0 bases and the V segment lost 1 base, leaving 5 bases of the junction unmatched. This CDR3 contains 16 residues. Here the CDR3 DNA reads TGTGCCAGCAGCTTAGGTGCGGGAGGACGCTCCTACGAGCAGTACTTC. It is translated as CASSLGAGGRSYEQYF.

The chain has TRBV7-4 and TRBJ2-3, with D uncertain. V was pared by 4 bases and J by 7 bases, with 15 bases between. The germline V gene encodes CDR1 SGHVT and CDR2 SQSDAQ. The CDR3 contains 14 residues. DNA for the CDR3: TGTGCCAGCAGCTATTCAAAAATGGGGAATACGCAGTATTTT. Translating gives CASSYSKMGNTQYF. Based on the CDR3 plus reference TRBV7-4 and TRBJ2-3, the full variable domain is GAGVSQSPRYKVAKRGRDVALRCDSISGHVTLYWYRQTLGQGSEVLTYSQSDAQRDKSGRPSGRFSAERPERSVSTLKIQRTEQGDSAVYLCASSYSKMGNTQYFGPGTRLTVL.

This sequence joins TRBV4-1 and TRBJ1-2, with D maybe TRBD1 (6 bases). The CDR3 sequence is 16 residues long. Between the trimmed V and J ends, which lost 1 base and 4 bases, there was a span of 16 bases. The germline V gene encodes CDR1 MGHRA and CDR2 YSYEKL. CDR3 coding DNA: TGCGCCAGCAGCCAAGTTGGTCAGGGGATGGCCTATGGCTACACCTTC. Protein sequence: CASSQVGQGMAYGYTF.

This chain uses TRBV6-8 with TRBJ1-3, with 8 bases lining up with TRBD1. With 6 bases clipped from V and 4 bases from J, the junction kept 5 bases outside the gene matches. CDR3 length: 14 amino acids. The germline V gene encodes CDR1 MNHGY and CDR2 SAAAGT. CDR3 in DNA: TGTGCCAGCAGGACCAGGGGGCTAGGAAACACCATATATTTT. Its protein product is CASRTRGLGNTIYF.

Only one count was recorded for this clone. The CDR3 nucleotides are TGTGCCAGCAGCTTTCGGGCTCGGGGGGCAGATACGCAGTATTTT. Translation gives CASSFRARGADTQYF. The chain uses TRBV11-3 and TRBJ2-3, with 7 bases identical to TRBD2. The CDR3 has 15 residues. From germline, CDR1 is SGHNT and CDR2 YENEEA. The V segment lost 3 bases and the J segment 4 bases; nucleotides outside the gene matches: 7. The full variable domain, in which reference TRBV11-3 and TRBJ2-3 provide the parts outside the CDR3, is EAGVVQSPRYKIIEKKQPVAFWCNPISGHNTLYWYLQNLGQGPELLIRYENEEAVDDSQLPKDRFSAERLKGVDSTLKIQPAELGDSAVYLCASSFRARGADTQYFGPGTRLTVL.

There are a few counts of this clone. This chain connects TRBV6-8 to TRBJ2-7; TRBD1 might be the D (6 bases). Germline CDR1 and CDR2: MNHGY and SAAAGT. There are 13 residues in the CDR3. The V gene lost 7 bases and the J gene lost 2 bases, with 12 bases spanning the gap. CDR3 amino acids: CASTGQLAYEQYF. The CDR3 DNA follows: TGTGCCAGCACCGGACAGTTAGCCTACGAGCAGTACTTC.

This sequence joins TRBV19 and TRBJ2-1, with 7 bases that match TRBD1. The CDR3 has 16 residues. V lost 5 bases to trimming and J lost 8 bases; unmatched junction nucleotides: 15. The germline V gene encodes CDR1 LNHDA and CDR2 SQIVND (reference sequence). The DNA of the CDR3 is TGTGCCAGTAGTCTCTTACCGGGACAGCGGACCTATGAGCAGTTCTTC. It translates to CASSLLPGQRTYEQFF.

The chain joins TRBV6-8 to TRBJ2-7; 14 bases match TRBD2. The V gene's germline CDR1 is MNHGY and CDR2 SAAAGT. The CDR3 runs to 15 residues. V shed 5 bases and J 2 bases; nucleotides not matched to a gene: 2. CDR3 sequence: CASSEGLAGAYEQYF. CDR3 DNA: TGTGCCAGCAGTGAGGGACTAGCGGGAGCCTACGAGCAGTACTTC.

V and J are TRBV5-1 and TRBJ2-1; D is ambiguous. In germline, CDR1 is SGHRS, CDR2 YFSETQ. This CDR3 comprises 14 residues. Trimming cost V 1 base and J 5 bases, with 10 bases left between them. CDR3 residues: CASSLRVGHNEQFF. CDR3 in DNA: TGCGCCAGCAGCTTGCGGGTCGGTCACAATGAGCAGTTCTTC.